These 10 T cell receptor beta chains were all obtained from the same sample, sequenced in a study of neurological immune-mediated disorders. Each CDR3 protein gets one entry after TCRdb re-called the 5' RACE reads with MiXCR. The sample includes approximately 45,000 distinct CDR3 sequences, roughly an eighth of them seen just once. The sample was PBMCs. The source of these receptors is a female donor in good health.

This clonotype occurred many times. V is TRBV29-1 and J is TRBJ2-3; tentatively, D is TRBD2 (6 bases). The CDR3 totals 12 residues. Germline V lookup: CDR1 SQVTM, CDR2 ANQGSEA. V was pared by 4 bases and J by 2 bases, with 7 bases between. The CDR3 sequence is CSVGDSTDTQYF. CDR3 nucleotides: TGCAGCGTTGGGGACTCCACAGATACGCAGTATTTT.

This clonotype was recorded many times. This sequence joins TRBV11-2 and TRBJ2-2; D is ambiguous. The CDR3 runs 14 residues. Trimming removed 0 bases at V and 4 bases at J, with 6 bases between. CDR1 is SGHAT, CDR2 FQNNGV, per germline. CDR3 protein: CASSLERVTGELFF. CDR3 DNA: TGTGCCAGCAGCTTAGAAAGGGTCACCGGGGAGCTGTTTTTT.

This clonotype was detected many times. The chain is built from TRBV5-6 and TRBJ2-7, with 7 bases fitting TRBD1. The V segment lost 2 bases and the J segment 13 bases; nucleotides outside the gene matches: 6. From germline, CDR1 is SGHDT and CDR2 YYEEEE. CDR3 length: 11 amino acids. As DNA, the CDR3 is TGTGCCAGCAGCTTAACAGGGGTCGAATACTTC. Translating gives CASSLTGVEYF.

This clonotype was found many times. One junction end does not reproduce the germline sequence, and a read error may be involved. The gene calls are TRBV5-6 and TRBJ2-7; D possibly corresponds to TRBD2 (6 bases). CDR3 length: 15 amino acids. Germline V gives CDR1 SGHDT, CDR2 YYEEEE. In DNA form, the CDR3 reads TGTGCCAGCACCTTGGGGGGACGGCCGGCCTACGAGCAGTACTTC. It is translated as CASTLGGRPAYEQYF.

This clonotype appeared many times. This chain's CDR3 is CASSPGTGDLEKLFF. The CDR3 nucleotides read TGTGCCAGCAGTCCCGGGACAGGGGATCTAGAAAAACTGTTTTTT. The chain uses TRBV12-3 or TRBV12-4 and TRBJ1-4, with TRBD1 matching over 10 bases. J gave up 8 bases and V 5 bases, and 8 bases lay outside the gene matches. The CDR3 loop spans 15 amino acids.

This clonotype was counted ten times or more. This CDR3 reads CSARDATASYGYTF. The CDR3 DNA reads TGCAGTGCTAGAGACGCGACAGCTTCCTATGGCTACACCTTC. The gene calls are TRBV20-1 and TRBJ1-2; D is perhaps TRBD1 (5 bases). The CDR3 covers 14 residues. CDR1 and CDR2 from the germline V gene are DFQATT and SNEGSKA (reference sequence). Trimming pared 0 bases from V and 4 bases from J, leaving 12 bases between.

In its sample, this clonotype was seen many times. The chain carries TRBV18 and TRBJ1-1; the D gene is possibly TRBD1 (6 bases). The CDR3 extends over 13 amino acids. V dropped 1 base and J dropped 8 bases, with 11 bases sitting between them. CDR1 is KGHSH, CDR2 LQKENI, per germline. This CDR3 is CASSPLAGEEAFF. The CDR3 DNA reads TGTGCCAGCTCACCACTGGCAGGGGAAGAAGCTTTCTTT.

This clonotype was seen ten or more times. The V call is TRBV5-1, the J call TRBJ2-7; a possible D gene is TRBD2 (5 bases). Germline-derived CDR1 and CDR2 are SGHRS and YFSETQ. The V gene lost 6 bases and the J gene lost 6 bases, with 22 bases spanning the gap. The CDR3 extends over 15 amino acids. In DNA, the CDR3 is TGCGCCAGCAACCCTTCGTCTGGGCCCGAGGGCGAGCAGTACTTC. Its protein product is CASNPSSGPEGEQYF. Looking up the rest from reference TRBV5-1 and TRBJ2-7 gives the full variable domain: KAGVTQTPRYLIKTRGQQVTLSCSPISGHRSVSWYQQTPGQGLQFLFEYFSETQRNKGNFPGRFSGRQFSNSRSEMNVSTLELGDSALYLCASNPSSGPEGEQYFGPGTRLTVT.

This clonotype appeared many times. The chain employs TRBV20-1 and TRBJ2-1; D gene unclear. This CDR3 is built from 11 residues. Looked up from germline, CDR1 is DFQATT and CDR2 is SNEGSKA (reference sequence). V gave up 3 bases and J gave up 9 bases, with 9 bases separating them. The CDR3 here is CSARVVSEQFF. The CDR3 nucleotides are TGCAGTGCTAGGGTAGTGAGTGAGCAGTTCTTC.

This clonotype was recorded at least ten times. V and J are TRBV27 and TRBJ2-7, with 9 bases that match TRBD1. The CDR3 sequence is 15 residues long. CDR1 is MNHEY, CDR2 SMNVEV, per germline (reference sequence). J gave up 3 bases and V 6 bases, and 9 bases lay outside the gene matches. CDR3 sequence reads: CASSLSRDRDYEQYF. The DNA for the CDR3 is TGTGCCAGCAGCTTAAGCCGGGACAGGGACTACGAGCAGTACTTC.